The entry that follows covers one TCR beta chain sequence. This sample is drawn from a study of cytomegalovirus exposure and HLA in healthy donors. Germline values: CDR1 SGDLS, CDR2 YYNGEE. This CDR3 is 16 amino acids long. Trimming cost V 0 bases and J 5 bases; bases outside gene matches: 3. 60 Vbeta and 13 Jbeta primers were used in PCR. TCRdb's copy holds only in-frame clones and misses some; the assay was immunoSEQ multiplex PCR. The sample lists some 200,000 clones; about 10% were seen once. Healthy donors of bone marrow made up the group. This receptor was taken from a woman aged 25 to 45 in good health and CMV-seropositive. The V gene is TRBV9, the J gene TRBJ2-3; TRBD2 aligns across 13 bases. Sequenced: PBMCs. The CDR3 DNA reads TGTGCCAGCAGCGTAGGTGGGACTAGCGGGAAAGATACGCAGTATTTT. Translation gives CASSVGGTSGKDTQYF.